The rows below give T cell receptor beta chains drawn from one sample of a study of T cells in Graves' hyperthyroidism and ophthalmopathy. From the multiplex PCR reads, TCRdb called clonotypes with MiXCR, one entry per CDR3 protein. Of about 560,000 distinct CDR3 sequences listed, over 15% are singletons. The sample taken for sequencing was blood. The receptors originated from a young woman with Graves' hyperthyroidism. CDR3s include the opening cysteine and the closing phenylalanine or tryptophan. Each record gives: CDR3 length, clone size, J gene, V gene, D gene, CDR3 DNA, CDR3 protein. D genes are given only for firm matches. Where a row states a size, it is once, few, many or the class of an expanded clone; other rows omit it.

17	NA	TRBJ1-1	TRBV20-1	TRBD1	TGCAGTGCTGAGGAATTTGGACAGGTGGACTTCATCGCTGAAGCTTTCTTT	CSAEEFGQVDFIAEAFF
11	many	TRBJ2-1	TRBV2	NA	TGTGCCAGCAGGGCGATTAATGAGCAGTTCTTC	CASRAINEQFF
14	NA	TRBJ2-1	TRBV3-1	NA	TGTGCCAGCAGCCGGACCCAACCCTACAATGAGCAGTTCTTC	CASSRTQPYNEQFF
17	many	TRBJ2-3	TRBV6-2/TRBV6-3	NA	TGTGCCAGCAGTCAACGGACCAATGGGGCAGGCACAGATACGCAGTATTTT	CASSQRTNGAGTDTQYF
16	NA	TRBJ1-3	TRBV3-1	TRBD1	TGTGCCAGCAGCCAAGGACAAGGGGGCACTGGAAACACCATATATTTT	CASSQGQGGTGNTIYF
16	many	TRBJ1-1	TRBV9	NA	TGTGCCAGCAGTCCCATTGGACGGGAATGGGGCACTGAAGCTTTCTTT	CASSPIGREWGTEAFF
21	many	TRBJ2-1	TRBV24-1	TRBD2	TGTGCCACCAGTGATTTTTATGGGGCTGGGGTAGCGGGGAGCTCCTACAATGAGCAGTTCTTC	CATSDFYGAGVAGSSYNEQFF
15	NA	TRBJ2-7	TRBV25-1	TRBD2	TGTGCCAGCAGTGTCCGACTAGCGGGAAGGTACGAGCAGTACTTC	CASSVRLAGRYEQYF
13	few	TRBJ2-1	TRBV6-1	TRBD2	TGTGCCAGCAGGGACAGCGGGAGAAGTGAGCAGTTCTTC	CASRDSGRSEQFF
15	many	TRBJ1-6	TRBV28	TRBD1	TGTGCCAGCAGTCCCAGACAGGGGAGGTCTTCACCCCTCCACTTT	CASSPRQGRSSPLHF
12	many	TRBJ2-3	TRBV29-1	NA	TGCAGCGTTGAAAGGACGGCAGATACGCAGTATTTT	CSVERTADTQYF
17	many	TRBJ2-3	TRBV3-1	TRBD2	TGTGCCAGCAGCCAAGATGAGGCGGGGGGTGGCACAGATACGCAGTATTTT	CASSQDEAGGGTDTQYF
17	many	TRBJ2-1	TRBV30	NA	TGTGCCTGGAGTCATTCGCCGATCTATCGCTCCTACAATGAGCAGTTCTTC	CAWSHSPIYRSYNEQFF
13	many	TRBJ2-1	TRBV6-1	NA	TGTGCCAGCAGTGAAGAACTAGTGGGTGAGCAGTTCTTC	CASSEELVGEQFF
15	few	TRBJ1-5	TRBV10-2	NA	TGCGCCAGCAGTCGCCGTGCGACACGGAATCAGCCCCAGCATTTT	CASSRRATRNQPQHF